The rows below give T cell receptor beta chains drawn from one sample of a study of identical twins. Each CDR3 protein gets one entry after TCRdb re-called the 5' RACE reads with MiXCR. The data show about 390,000 distinct CDR3 sequences, around 9% seen once. The sample consisted of naive T cells sorted from blood. The receptors here all came from a woman between 50 and 59 years old in good health. CDR3s include the opening cysteine and the closing phenylalanine or tryptophan. D genes are given only for firm matches. Clone size, where shown, is once, few, many, or a class for clones that have expanded.

TRBJ1-1	.	TRBD1	TRBV10-2	TGCGCCAGCAGGGCCCCTGGACAGGGGGTTTATGCTTTCTTT	CASRAPGQGVYAFF
TRBJ1-3	.	TRBD1	TRBV12-3/TRBV12-4	TGTGCCAGCACCTCGAGGGACAGGGCTGGAAACACCATATATTTT	CASTSRDRAGNTIYF
TRBJ2-1	few	.	TRBV7-8	TGTGCCAGCAGCCTGGTTTATGAGCAGTTCTTC	CASSLVYEQFF
TRBJ1-4	.	.	TRBV5-1	TGCGCCAGCAGCAAGGCGGCGGTGGGGATTGAAAAACTGTTTTTT	CASSKAAVGIEKLFF
TRBJ2-2	.	.	TRBV2	TGTGCCAGCAGTAGAGTTAGTCCGGGCACCGGGGAGCTGTTTTTT	CASSRVSPGTGELFF
TRBJ2-6	once	.	TRBV13	TGTGCCAGCAGCCCCAGTCCCGGGACGGTCTCTGGGGCCAACGTCCTGACTTTC	CASSPSPGTVSGANVLTF
TRBJ2-2	.	.	TRBV3-1	TGTGCCAGCAGCCTCCTCAGACAGATAGGGTCCACCGGGGAGCTGTTTTTT	CASSLLRQIGSTGELFF
TRBJ2-7	.	TRBD2	TRBV18	TGTGCCAGCTCCGTGACTAGCGGATCCTACGAGCAGTACTTC	CASSVTSGSYEQYF
TRBJ2-1	few	TRBD1	TRBV20-1	TGCAGTGCTAGAGGAGACAGGGGAAGAAATGAGCAGTTCTTC	CSARGDRGRNEQFF
TRBJ1-1	many	.	TRBV6-6	TGTGCCAGCAGTTACTCGGGAGCTGAAGCTTTCTTT	CASSYSGAEAFF
TRBJ1-6	.	.	TRBV11-3	TGTGCCAGCAGCTTAGATAGTGGGGGAGGGGCGTCTTCACCCCTCCACTTT	CASSLDSGGGASSPLHF
TRBJ1-1	.	TRBD1	TRBV7-9	TGTGCCAGCACCGGGACAGGGTATACTGAAGCTTTCTTT	CASTGTGYTEAFF
TRBJ2-2	once	TRBD1	TRBV12-3/TRBV12-4	TGTGCCAGCAGTTTGCGGAGTTGGACAGGGAGGTTAAACACCGGGGAGCTGTTTTTT	CASSLRSWTGRLNTGELFF
TRBJ2-2	many	.	TRBV4-1	TGCGCCAGCAGCCAGGGACTTAACACCGGGGAGCTGTTTTTT	CASSQGLNTGELFF
TRBJ1-2	few	.	TRBV7-2	TGTGCCAGCAGCCTAGTAGAGCGGGCTGGCTACACCTTC	CASSLVERAGYTF
TRBJ1-1	.	.	TRBV28	TGTGCCAGCAGCCTGCGGACAGCCAACACTGAAGCTTTCTTT	CASSLRTANTEAFF
TRBJ2-1	few	.	TRBV20-1	TGCAGTGCTACTGGTGACAGCTCCTACAATGAGCAGTTCTTC	CSATGDSSYNEQFF
TRBJ1-1	few	.	TRBV12-5	TGTGCTAGTGGTTTGACTCGGGACATAGACATGAACACTGAAGCTTTCTTT	CASGLTRDIDMNTEAFF
TRBJ1-2	.	.	TRBV5-1	TGCGCCAGCAGCTTTGACGACCCCTTATATGGCTACACCTTC	CASSFDDPLYGYTF
TRBJ2-3	many	TRBD2	TRBV12-3/TRBV12-4	TGTGCCAGCAGTACTAGCGGTATTAGCACAGATACGCAGTATTTT	CASSTSGISTDTQYF
TRBJ2-7	.	TRBD1	TRBV7-9	TGTGCCAGCACTGGGGGACCGGGACAGGGTTACCACGAGCAGTACTTC	CASTGGPGQGYHEQYF
TRBJ2-5	few	.	TRBV18	TGTGCCAGCTCACCCACCGGCCGCGGACAAGAGACCCAGTACTTC	CASSPTGRGQETQYF
TRBJ2-3	many	.	TRBV4-1	TGCGCCAGCAGCTCACCGCAGGGGTCCTCCACAGATACGCAGTATTTT	CASSSPQGSSTDTQYF
TRBJ2-5	few	TRBD2	TRBV7-6	TGTGCCAGCAGCTCTCTGACTAGCGAAGAGACCCAGTACTTC	CASSSLTSEETQYF
TRBJ2-1	few	.	TRBV12-3/TRBV12-4	TGTGCCAGCAGCAATAGCGGCTCCTACAATGAGCAGTTCTTC	CASSNSGSYNEQFF
TRBJ1-1	few	.	TRBV11-3	TGTGCCAGCAGCTTAGTGAGGCCAGGATTAAGGGACACTGAAGCTTTCTTT	CASSLVRPGLRDTEAFF
TRBJ2-1	.	.	TRBV29-1	TGCAGCGTTGAAGATCCGGCGGCCGGACTTAACAATGAGCAGTTCTTC	CSVEDPAAGLNNEQFF
TRBJ2-3	.	.	TRBV20-1	TGCAGTGCAACAGGCACGGATACGCAGTATTTT	CSATGTDTQYF
TRBJ1-5	.	.	TRBV19	TGTGCCAGTAGAACTGGGCCTAGCAATCAGCCCCAGCATTTT	CASRTGPSNQPQHF
TRBJ2-1	.	.	TRBV7-6	TGTGCCAGCAGCTTAGACGGGGACGCTGACAATGAGCAGTTCTTC	CASSLDGDADNEQFF
TRBJ1-1	.	.	TRBV14	TGTGCCAGCAGCCAAGTTCCCAGGGGTTCTGAAGCTTTCTTT	CASSQVPRGSEAFF
TRBJ2-2	few	TRBD2	TRBV3-1	TGTGCCAGCAGCCAAGGCAGGACTAGCGCGGGGGAGCTGTTTTTT	CASSQGRTSAGELFF
TRBJ2-7	many	TRBD2	TRBV20-1	TGCAGTGCCAAGGGACTAGCGGCCCACTACGAGCAGTACTTC	CSAKGLAAHYEQYF
TRBJ2-4	.	.	TRBV7-6	TGTGCCAGCAGCTCCCTCGAAGGAAACATTCAGTACTTC	CASSSLEGNIQYF
TRBJ2-3	.	TRBD2	TRBV4-1	TGCGCCAGCAGCCAAGATCGGCTAGCGGGAGGGCCCTATACGCAGTATTTT	CASSQDRLAGGPYTQYF
TRBJ2-1	.	.	TRBV2	TGTGCCAGCACCCCATCGGGCTCCCTCACAGGCAATGAGCAGTTCTTC	CASTPSGSLTGNEQFF
TRBJ2-3	few	TRBD2	TRBV6-5	TGTGCCAGCAGTACGGGGGGAGGGCCGGCAGATACGCAGTATTTT	CASSTGGGPADTQYF
TRBJ2-1	few	.	TRBV20-1	TGCAGTGCTAGAGTCGGTTTGCGGGCCTCCTACAATGAGCAGTTCTTC	CSARVGLRASYNEQFF
TRBJ1-2	many	.	TRBV10-3	TGTGCCATCAGGGGAGAGGTCTATGGCTACACCTTC	CAIRGEVYGYTF
TRBJ2-4	.	.	TRBV29-1	TGCAGCGTTCTGGAGGACAACATTCAGTACTTC	CSVLEDNIQYF
TRBJ1-1	.	.	TRBV29-1	TGCAGCGTTGGGGACGGCGCGAACACTGAAGCTTTCTTT	CSVGDGANTEAFF
TRBJ2-7	few	.	TRBV11-2	TGTGCCAGCAGCCCACAGCCGAACTACGAGCAGTACTTC	CASSPQPNYEQYF
TRBJ2-2	many	TRBD2	TRBV12-3/TRBV12-4	TGTGCCAGCAGGGGACTAGCGGGAGGGTCCCATGACACCGGGGAGCTGTTTTTT	CASRGLAGGSHDTGELFF
TRBJ1-1	few	TRBD1	TRBV11-2	TGTGCCAGCAGCTTCGGGACAGGGGTTACCACTGAAGCTTTCTTT	CASSFGTGVTTEAFF
TRBJ2-4	.	TRBD2	TRBV12-3/TRBV12-4	TGTGCCACACGGGGGGGGGCCAAAAACATTCAGTACTTC	CATRGGAKNIQYF
TRBJ1-2	.	.	TRBV12-3/TRBV12-4	TGTGCCAGCAGTCTCGGACAGTTCGGCTACACCTTC	CASSLGQFGYTF
TRBJ1-1	.	.	TRBV6-6	TGTGCCAGCAGTTACGATGGGGTTTTGGGGACTGAAGCTTTCTTT	CASSYDGVLGTEAFF
TRBJ2-2	many	TRBD1	TRBV29-1	TGCAGCGTACAGGGGGTCCATGCCGGGGAGCTGTTTTTT	CSVQGVHAGELFF
TRBJ2-7	few	.	TRBV12-3/TRBV12-4	TGTGCCAGCAGTCCGGGACAAACAAATACCGATGCCTACGAGCAGTACTTC	CASSPGQTNTDAYEQYF
TRBJ2-2	.	.	TRBV5-1	TGCGCCAGCAGCTCAACCAGCGGTCAGGCCGGGGAGCTGTTTTTT	CASSSTSGQAGELFF
TRBJ1-2	many	TRBD1	TRBV29-1	TGCAGCGGTACTACCGGGACAGGCCTCGGCTACACCTTC	CSGTTGTGLGYTF
TRBJ2-1	.	TRBD2	TRBV2	TGTGCCAGCAGACTAAAGCGGATGGGACTAGCGACCAACAATGAGCAGTTCTTC	CASRLKRMGLATNNEQFF
TRBJ1-2	.	.	TRBV7-8	TGTGCCAGCAGCTCCCCCCGGGCAGGGAGCATGAGTGGGACTAGTGGCTACACCTTC	CASSSPRAGSMSGTSGYTF
TRBJ2-3	.	.	TRBV6-6	TGTGCCAGTTACGCCCGGGAGAGCACAGATACGCAGTATTTT	CASYARESTDTQYF
TRBJ2-5	few	.	TRBV2	TGTGCCAGCAGAAGGGGTTTCCAAGAGACCCAGTACTTC	CASRRGFQETQYF